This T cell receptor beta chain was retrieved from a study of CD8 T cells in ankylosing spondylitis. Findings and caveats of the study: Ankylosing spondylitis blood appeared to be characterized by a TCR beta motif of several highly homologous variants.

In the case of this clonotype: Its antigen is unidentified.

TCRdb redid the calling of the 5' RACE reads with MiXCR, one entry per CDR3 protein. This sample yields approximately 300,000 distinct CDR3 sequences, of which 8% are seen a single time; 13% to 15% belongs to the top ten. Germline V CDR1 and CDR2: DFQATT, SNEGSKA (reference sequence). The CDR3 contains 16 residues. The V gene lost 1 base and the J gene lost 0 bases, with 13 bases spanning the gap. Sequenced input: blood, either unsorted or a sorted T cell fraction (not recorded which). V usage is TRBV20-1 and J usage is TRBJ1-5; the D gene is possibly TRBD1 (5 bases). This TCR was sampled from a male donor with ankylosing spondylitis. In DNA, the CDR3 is TGCAGTGCTAGAGTTCCAGGGCTCTATAGCAATCAGCCCCAGCATTTT. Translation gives CSARVPGLYSNQPQHF.